This T cell receptor beta chain derives from a study of T cell changes during pregnancy in multiple sclerosis. Repertoires were generated with immunoSEQ multiplex PCR, while TCRdb's copy carries only in-frame clones and drops some. The sample has 35,000 to 45,000 clones, about 92% seen once. The clonotype originates from a female donor with multiple sclerosis, enrolled in a pregnancy study. This specimen was CD8+ T cells from peripheral blood mononuclear cells, taken in the third trimester of pregnancy.

The CDR3 region has the DNA TGTGCCAGCAGCGTAGAAGAGCGGACAGCAGATACGCAGTATTTT. Translating gives CASSVEERTADTQYF. V is TRBV9 and J is TRBJ2-3, with D possibly TRBD1 on 6 matching bases. Germline CDR1 and CDR2: SGDLS and YYNGEE. The CDR3 runs to 15 residues. Trimming removed 0 bases from V and 4 bases from J, with 12 bases in between.